A selection of T cell receptor beta chains follows, all from one sample in a study of chemoradiotherapy in HPV16-positive cancers. Sequencing used immunoSEQ multiplex PCR; TCRdb keeps in-frame clones, though not all of them. The sample contains roughly 34,000 clones, about 86% of which appear only once. This material consisted of blood, taken from a patient who underwent chemoradiotherapy. These receptor sequences come from a human donor with HPV-associated anogenital cancer. The CDR3 runs from the conserved cysteine through the conserved F or W. A D gene is named only where the DNA matches it firmly. Some rows have no size entry. The others give once, few or many, or a class for an expanded clone.

TRBD1,TRBV11-3,TRBJ2-7,NA,CASSRTGDPYEQYF,TGTGCCAGCTCTAGGACAGGGGATCCCTACGAGCAGTACTTC
NA,TRBV19,TRBJ1-2,NA,CASSRDPGSGYTF,TGTGCCAGTAGCAGGGATCCGGGAAGTGGCTACACCTTC
TRBD1,TRBV18,TRBJ1-6,NA,CASSPGQGGSPLHF,TGTGCCAGCTCACCTGGACAGGGGGGTTCACCCCTCCACTTT
NA,TRBV11-2,TRBJ2-1,NA,CASSPGGLGLQFF,TGTGCCAGCAGCCCCGGGGGATTGGGTCTGCAGTTCTTC
NA,TRBV5-5,TRBJ1-2,once,CASSLSVHDGGYTF,TGTGCCAGCAGCTTGTCTGTCCATGACGGTGGCTACACCTTC
NA,TRBV28,TRBJ1-1,NA,CASSRNAGDKAFF,TGTGCCAGCAGCCGGAATGCAGGGGACAAAGCTTTCTTT
NA,TRBV5-1,TRBJ2-1,NA,CASSLLAPRVPDEQFF,TGCGCCAGCAGCTTGTTGGCTCCCCGCGTTCCCGATGAGCAGTTCTTC
TRBD1,TRBV4-3,TRBJ2-7,NA,CASSQTQGEGPYEQYF,TGCGCCAGCAGCCAAACTCAGGGGGAAGGTCCCTACGAGCAGTACTTC
NA,TRBV7-6,TRBJ1-1,once,CASSPAPATPEAFF,TGTGCCAGCAGCCCAGCCCCAGCAACCCCTGAAGCTTTCTTT
NA,TRBV5-8,TRBJ2-1,NA,CASSWDLNNEQFF,TGTGCCAGCAGCTGGGACTTGAACAATGAGCAGTTCTTC
TRBD1,TRBV18,TRBJ1-1,once,CASSAVGTGGRGTEAFF,TGTGCCAGCTCAGCGGTCGGGACAGGGGGCCGGGGGACTGAAGCTTTCTTT
NA,TRBV14,TRBJ1-1,NA,CASSQVGNTEAFF,TGTGCCAGCAGCCAAGTTGGGAACACTGAAGCTTTCTTT
NA,TRBV14,TRBJ2-5,NA,CASSQTETQYF,TGTGCCAGCAGCCAAACAGAGACCCAGTACTTC
NA,TRBV19,TRBJ1-2,NA,CASSMQGHGYTF,TGTGCCAGTAGTATGCAGGGTCATGGCTACACCTTC
NA,TRBV4-2,TRBJ2-7,NA,CASSQDTASSYEQYF,TGTGCCAGCAGCCAAGATACGGCGAGCTCCTACGAGCAGTACTTC
NA,TRBV29-1,TRBJ2-3,NA,CSVEMGGGGDTQYF,TGCAGCGTTGAAATGGGGGGGGGCGGAGATACGCAGTATTTT
TRBD2,TRBV9,TRBJ2-1,NA,CASSQTGSGVYNEQFF,TGTGCCAGCAGCCAGACGGGTAGCGGGGTCTACAATGAGCAGTTCTTC
NA,TRBV11-2,TRBJ1-1,NA,CASSLDSTEAFF,TGTGCCAGCAGCTTAGACTCCACTGAAGCTTTCTTT
NA,TRBV7-8,TRBJ2-7,NA,CASSTIPAGGTRSYEQYF,TGTGCCAGCAGCACAATACCGGCTGGGGGGACCCGTTCCTACGAGCAGTACTTC
NA,TRBV11-2,TRBJ2-3,NA,CASSKNLGGPDTQYF,TGTGCCAGCAGCAAAAATTTGGGGGGCCCAGATACGCAGTATTTT